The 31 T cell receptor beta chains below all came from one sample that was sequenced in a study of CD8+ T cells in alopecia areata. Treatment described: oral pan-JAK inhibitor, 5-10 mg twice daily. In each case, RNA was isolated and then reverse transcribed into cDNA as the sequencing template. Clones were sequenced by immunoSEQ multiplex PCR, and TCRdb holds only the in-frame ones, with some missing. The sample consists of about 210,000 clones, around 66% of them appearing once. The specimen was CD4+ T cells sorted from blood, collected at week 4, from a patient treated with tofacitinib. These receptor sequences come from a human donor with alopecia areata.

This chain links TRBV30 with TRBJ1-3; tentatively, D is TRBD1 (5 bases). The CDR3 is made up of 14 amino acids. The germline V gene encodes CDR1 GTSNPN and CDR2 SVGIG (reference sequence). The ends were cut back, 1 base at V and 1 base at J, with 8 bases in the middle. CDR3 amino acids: CAWSAGLSGNTIYF. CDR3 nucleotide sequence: TGTGCCTGGAGTGCGGGGCTTTCTGGAAACACCATATATTTT.

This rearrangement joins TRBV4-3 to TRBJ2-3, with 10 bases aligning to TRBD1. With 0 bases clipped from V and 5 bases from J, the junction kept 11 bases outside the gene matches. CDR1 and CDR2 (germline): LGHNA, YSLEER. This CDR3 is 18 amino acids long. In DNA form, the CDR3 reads TGCGCCAGCAGCCAAGAAGTACACCGGACAGGGGGTATAGATACGCAGTATTTT. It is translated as CASSQEVHRTGGIDTQYF.

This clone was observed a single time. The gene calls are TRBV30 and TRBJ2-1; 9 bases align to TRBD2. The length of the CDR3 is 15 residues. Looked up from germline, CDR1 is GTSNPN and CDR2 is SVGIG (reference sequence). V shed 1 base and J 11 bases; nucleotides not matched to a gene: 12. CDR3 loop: CAWSDPTSGGTQQFF. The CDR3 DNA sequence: TGTGCCTGGAGTGATCCCACGAGCGGGGGGACCCAGCAGTTCTTC.

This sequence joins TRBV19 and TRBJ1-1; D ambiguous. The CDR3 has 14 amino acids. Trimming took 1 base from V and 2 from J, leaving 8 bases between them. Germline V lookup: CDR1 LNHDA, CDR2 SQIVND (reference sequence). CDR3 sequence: CASSIGPGNTEAFF. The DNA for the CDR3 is TGTGCCAGTAGTATAGGACCCGGTAACACTGAAGCTTTCTTT.

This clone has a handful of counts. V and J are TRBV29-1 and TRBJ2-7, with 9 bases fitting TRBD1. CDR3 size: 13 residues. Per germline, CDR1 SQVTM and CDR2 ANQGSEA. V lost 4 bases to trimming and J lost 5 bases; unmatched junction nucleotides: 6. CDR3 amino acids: CSVGRGQGHEQYF. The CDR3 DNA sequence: TGCAGCGTTGGAAGGGGACAGGGACACGAGCAGTACTTC.

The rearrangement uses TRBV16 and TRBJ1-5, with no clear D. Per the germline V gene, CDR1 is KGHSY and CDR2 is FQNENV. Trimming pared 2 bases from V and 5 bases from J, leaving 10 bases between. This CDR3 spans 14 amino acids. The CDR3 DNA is TGTGCCAGCAGCCAAACCTTTGGGGATCAGCCCCAGCATTTT. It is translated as CASSQTFGDQPQHF.

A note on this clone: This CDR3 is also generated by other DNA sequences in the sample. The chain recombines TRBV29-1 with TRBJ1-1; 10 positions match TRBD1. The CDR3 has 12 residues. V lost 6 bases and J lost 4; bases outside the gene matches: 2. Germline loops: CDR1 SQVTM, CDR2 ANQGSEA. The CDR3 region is CSVGQGGTEAFF. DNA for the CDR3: TGCAGCGTCGGACAGGGGGGCACTGAAGCTTTCTTT. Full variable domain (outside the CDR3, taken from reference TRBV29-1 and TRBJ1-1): SAVISQKPSRDICQRGTSLTIQCQVDSQVTMMFWYRQQPGQSLTLIATANQGSEATYESGFVIDKFPISRPNLTFSTLTVSNMSPEDSSIYLCSVGQGGTEAFFGQGTRLTVV.

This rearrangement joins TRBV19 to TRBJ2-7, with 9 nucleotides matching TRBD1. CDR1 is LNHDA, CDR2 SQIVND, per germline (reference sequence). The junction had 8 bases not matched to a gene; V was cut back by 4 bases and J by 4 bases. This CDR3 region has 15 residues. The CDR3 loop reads CASSRAQTGGYEQYF. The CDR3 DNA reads TGTGCCAGTAGTAGGGCCCAGACAGGGGGTTACGAGCAGTACTTC. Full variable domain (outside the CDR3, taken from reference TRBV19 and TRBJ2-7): DGGITQSPKYLFRKEGQNVTLSCEQNLNHDAMYWYRQDPGQGLRLIYYSQIVNDFQKGDIAEGYSVSREKKESFPLTVTSAQKNPTAFYLCASSRAQTGGYEQYFGPGTRLTVT.

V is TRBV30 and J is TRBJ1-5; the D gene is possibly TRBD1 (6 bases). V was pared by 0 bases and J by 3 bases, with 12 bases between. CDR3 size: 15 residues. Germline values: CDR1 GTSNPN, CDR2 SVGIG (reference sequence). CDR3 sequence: CAWSVSAGANQPQHF. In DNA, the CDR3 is TGTGCCTGGAGTGTATCGGCAGGGGCCAATCAGCCCCAGCATTTT.

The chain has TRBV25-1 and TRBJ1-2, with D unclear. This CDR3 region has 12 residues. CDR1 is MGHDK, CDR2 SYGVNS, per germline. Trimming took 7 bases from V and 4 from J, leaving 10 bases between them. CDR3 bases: TGTGCCAGCACCGGCGGACCCTATGGCTACACCTTC. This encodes CASTGGPYGYTF.

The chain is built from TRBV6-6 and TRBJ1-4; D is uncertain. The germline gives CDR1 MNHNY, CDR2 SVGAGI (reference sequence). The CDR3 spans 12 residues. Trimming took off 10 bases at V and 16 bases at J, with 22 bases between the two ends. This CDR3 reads CAMGCRDEKGFF. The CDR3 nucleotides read TGTGCCATGGGGTGCCGCGATGAAAAAGGGTTTTTT.

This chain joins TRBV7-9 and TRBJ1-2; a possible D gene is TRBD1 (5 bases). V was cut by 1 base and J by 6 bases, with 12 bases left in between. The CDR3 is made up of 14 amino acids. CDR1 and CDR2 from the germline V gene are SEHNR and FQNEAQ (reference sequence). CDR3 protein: CASSLDGGLNGYTF. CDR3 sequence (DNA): TGTGCCAGCAGCTTAGACGGGGGACTAAATGGCTACACCTTC.

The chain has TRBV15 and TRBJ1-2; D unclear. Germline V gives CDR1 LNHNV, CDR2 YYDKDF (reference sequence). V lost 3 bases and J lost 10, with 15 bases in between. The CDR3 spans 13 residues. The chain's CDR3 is CATSRETTPIYTF. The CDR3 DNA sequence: TGTGCCACCAGCAGGGAGACAACTCCGATCTACACCTTC.

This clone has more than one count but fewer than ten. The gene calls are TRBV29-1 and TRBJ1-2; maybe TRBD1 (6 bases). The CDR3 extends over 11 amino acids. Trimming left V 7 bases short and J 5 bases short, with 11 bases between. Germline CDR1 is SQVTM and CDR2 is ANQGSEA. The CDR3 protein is CSAEQGYGYTF. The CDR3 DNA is TGCAGCGCAGAACAGGGTTATGGCTACACCTTC.

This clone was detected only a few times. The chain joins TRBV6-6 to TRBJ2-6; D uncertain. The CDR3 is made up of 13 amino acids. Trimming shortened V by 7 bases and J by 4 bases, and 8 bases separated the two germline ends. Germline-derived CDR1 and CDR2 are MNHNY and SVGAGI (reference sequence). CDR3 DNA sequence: TGTGCCAGCACTAGGGCCGGGGCCAACGTCCTGACTTTC. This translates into CASTRAGANVLTF.

This CDR3 reads CASSREVVEKLFF. The CDR3 DNA reads TGTGCCAGCTCCCGGGAGGTGGTTGAAAAACTGTTTTTT. The chain carries TRBV18 and TRBJ1-4; D is unresolved. V was pared by 6 bases and J by 7 bases, with 12 bases between. The CDR3 is made up of 13 amino acids. CDR1 KGHSH and CDR2 LQKENI come from the germline V gene.

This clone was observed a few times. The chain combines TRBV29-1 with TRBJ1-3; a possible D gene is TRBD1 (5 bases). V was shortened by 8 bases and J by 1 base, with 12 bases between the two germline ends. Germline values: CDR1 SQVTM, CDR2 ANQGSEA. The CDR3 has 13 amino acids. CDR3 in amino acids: CSLGRTSGNTIYF. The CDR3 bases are TGCAGCCTGGGACGGACTTCTGGAAACACCATATATTTT.

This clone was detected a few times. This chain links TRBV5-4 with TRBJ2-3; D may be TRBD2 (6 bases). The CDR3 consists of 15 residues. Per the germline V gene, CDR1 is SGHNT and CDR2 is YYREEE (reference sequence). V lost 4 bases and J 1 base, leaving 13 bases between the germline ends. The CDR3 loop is CASSPLGGRTDTQYF. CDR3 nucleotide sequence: TGTGCCAGCAGCCCCCTCGGGGGACGCACAGATACGCAGTATTTT. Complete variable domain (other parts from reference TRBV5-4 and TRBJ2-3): ETGVTQSPTHLIKTRGQQVTLRCSSQSGHNTVSWYQQALGQGPQFIFQYYREEENGRGNFPPRFSGLQFPNYSSELNVNALELDDSALYLCASSPLGGRTDTQYFGPGTRLTVL.

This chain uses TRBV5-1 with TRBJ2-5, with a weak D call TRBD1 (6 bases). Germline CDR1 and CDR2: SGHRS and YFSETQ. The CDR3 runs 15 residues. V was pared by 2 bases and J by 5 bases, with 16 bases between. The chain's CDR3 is CASSLGATGQETQYF. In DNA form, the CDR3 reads TGCGCCAGCAGCTTAGGAGCGACAGGTCAGGAGACCCAGTACTTC.

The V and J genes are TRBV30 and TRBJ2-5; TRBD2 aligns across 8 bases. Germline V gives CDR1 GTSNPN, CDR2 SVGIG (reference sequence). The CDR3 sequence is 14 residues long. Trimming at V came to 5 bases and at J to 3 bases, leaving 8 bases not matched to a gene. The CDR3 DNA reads TGTGCCTGGGCCCCGGGGGGGGTAAAAGAGACCCAGTACTTC. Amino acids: CAWAPGGVKETQYF.

This CDR3 reads CASSLDGTVSYEQYF. In DNA, the CDR3 is TGTGCCAGCAGCTTAGACGGGACAGTCTCCTACGAGCAGTACTTC. The J gene is TRBJ2-7, the V gene TRBV7-2; 7 bases map to TRBD1. Germline V gene data show CDR1 as SGHTA and CDR2 as FQGNSA. The CDR3 is made up of 15 amino acids. V gave up 1 base and J gave up 0 bases; unmatched junction bases: 3. Supplemented by reference TRBV7-2 and TRBJ2-7, the full variable domain reads GAGVSQSPSNKVTEKGKDVELRCDPISGHTALYWYRQSLGQGLEFLIYFQGNSAPDKSGLPSDRFSAERTGGSVSTLTIQRTQQEDSAVYLCASSLDGTVSYEQYFGPGTRLTVT.

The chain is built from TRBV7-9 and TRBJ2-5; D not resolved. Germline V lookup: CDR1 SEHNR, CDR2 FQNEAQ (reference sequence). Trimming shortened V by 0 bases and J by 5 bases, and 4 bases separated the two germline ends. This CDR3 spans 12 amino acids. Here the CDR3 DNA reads TGTGCCAGCAGCTTAGCCCGGGAGACCCAGTACTTC. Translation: CASSLARETQYF.

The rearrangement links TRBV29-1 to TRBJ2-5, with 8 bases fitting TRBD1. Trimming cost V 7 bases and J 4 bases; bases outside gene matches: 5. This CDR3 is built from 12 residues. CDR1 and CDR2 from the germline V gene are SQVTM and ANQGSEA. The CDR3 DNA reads TGCAGCGCGAGACAGGGGCGAGAGACCCAGTACTTC. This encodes CSARQGRETQYF.

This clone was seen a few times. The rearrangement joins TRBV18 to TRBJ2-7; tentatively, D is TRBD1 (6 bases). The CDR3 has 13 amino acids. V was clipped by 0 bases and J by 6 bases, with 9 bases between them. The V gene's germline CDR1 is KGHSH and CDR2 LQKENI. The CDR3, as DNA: TGTGCCAGCTCACCACCCGCCAGGGGCGAGCAGTACTTC. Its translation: CASSPPARGEQYF. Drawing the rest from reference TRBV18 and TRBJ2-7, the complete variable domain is NAGVMQNPRHLVRRRGQEARLRCSPMKGHSHVYWYRQLPEEGLKFMVYLQKENIIDESGMPKERFSAEFPKEGPSILRIQQVVRGDSAAYFCASSPPARGEQYFGPGTRLTVT.

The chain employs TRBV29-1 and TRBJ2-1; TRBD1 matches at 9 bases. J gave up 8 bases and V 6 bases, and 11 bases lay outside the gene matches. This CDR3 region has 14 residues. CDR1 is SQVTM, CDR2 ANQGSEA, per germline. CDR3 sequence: CSVARTGAKDEQFF. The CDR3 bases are TGCAGCGTCGCCCGGACAGGGGCGAAGGATGAGCAGTTCTTC.

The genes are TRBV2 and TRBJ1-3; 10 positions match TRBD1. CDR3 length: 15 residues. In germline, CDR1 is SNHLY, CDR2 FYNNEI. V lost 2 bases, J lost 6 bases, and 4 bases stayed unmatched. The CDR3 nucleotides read TGTGCCAGCAGTGAAAGCGGACAGGGGGTAAACACCATATATTTT. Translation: CASSESGQGVNTIYF.

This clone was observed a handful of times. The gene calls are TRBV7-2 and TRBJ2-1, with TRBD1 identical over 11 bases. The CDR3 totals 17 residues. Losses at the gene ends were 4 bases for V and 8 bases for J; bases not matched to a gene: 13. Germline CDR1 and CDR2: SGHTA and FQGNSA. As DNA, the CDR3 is TGTGCCAGCAGCTCCCTCCGCTGGACAGGGGGCGCGGATGAGCAGTTCTTC. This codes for CASSSLRWTGGADEQFF. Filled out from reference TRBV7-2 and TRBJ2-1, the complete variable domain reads GAGVSQSPSNKVTEKGKDVELRCDPISGHTALYWYRQSLGQGLEFLIYFQGNSAPDKSGLPSDRFSAERTGGSVSTLTIQRTQQEDSAVYLCASSSLRWTGGADEQFFGPGTRLTVL.

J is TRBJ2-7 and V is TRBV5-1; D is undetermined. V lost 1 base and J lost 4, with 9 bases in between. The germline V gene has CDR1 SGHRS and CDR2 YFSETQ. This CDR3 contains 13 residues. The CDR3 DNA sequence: TGCGCCAGCAGCTTGACACAGTGGTACGAGCAGTACTTC. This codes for CASSLTQWYEQYF.

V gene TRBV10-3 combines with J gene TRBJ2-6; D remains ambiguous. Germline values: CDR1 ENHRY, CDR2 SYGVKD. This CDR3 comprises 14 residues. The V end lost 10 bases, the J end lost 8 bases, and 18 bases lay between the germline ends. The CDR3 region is CATRSPSGSNVLTF. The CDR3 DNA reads TGTGCCACGCGCTCCCCCTCCGGGTCCAACGTCCTGACTTTC.

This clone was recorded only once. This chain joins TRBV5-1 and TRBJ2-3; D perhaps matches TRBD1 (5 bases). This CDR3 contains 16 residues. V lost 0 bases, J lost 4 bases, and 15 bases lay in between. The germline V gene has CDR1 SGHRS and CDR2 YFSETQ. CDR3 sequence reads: CASSLGGSLLADTQYF. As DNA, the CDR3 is TGCGCCAGCAGCTTGGGGGGCAGCTTATTGGCAGATACGCAGTATTTT.

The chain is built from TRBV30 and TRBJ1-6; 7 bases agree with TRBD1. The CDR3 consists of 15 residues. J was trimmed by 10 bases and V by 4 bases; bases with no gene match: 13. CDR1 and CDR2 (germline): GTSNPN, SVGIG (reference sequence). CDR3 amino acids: CAWNLIARGGSPLHF. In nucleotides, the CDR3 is TGTGCCTGGAACCTAATTGCGAGAGGGGGCTCACCCCTCCACTTT. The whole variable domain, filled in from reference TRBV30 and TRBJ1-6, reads SQTIHQWPATLVQPVGSPLSLECTVEGTSNPNLYWYRQAAGRGLQLLFYSVGIGQISSEVPQNLSASRPQDRQFILSSKKLLLSDSGFYLCAWNLIARGGSPLHFGNGTRLTVT.